The 21 T cell receptor beta chains presented below share a single source sample, sequenced in a study of blood T cells in healthy people across ages. Primers used in a second PCR of roughly 7 to 11 cycles were a sample-barcoded 5' primer and a J-beta primer mix. TCRdb used MiXCR to reprocess the 5' RACE reads, holding one entry per CDR3 protein. The repertoire holds some 1.5 million distinct CDR3 sequences, with approximately 43% as singletons. The sequencing input was blood. These receptors all come from a woman aged 18-30 years in good health.

This clonotype turned up a few times. The chain carries TRBV5-1 and TRBJ2-5, with TRBD1 as a possible D gene (5 bases). TRBJ2-7 matches the DNA end more closely, so the J call is doubtful. The CDR3 spans 14 residues. CDR1 SGHRS and CDR2 YFSETQ come from the germline V gene. CDR3 amino acids: CASSLQQVINEQYF. For the CDR3, the DNA is TGCGCCAGCAGCTTGCAACAGGTAATCAACGAGCAGTACTTC.

The V gene is TRBV5-1, the J gene TRBJ2-3; perhaps TRBD1 as D (6 bases). V was clipped by 4 bases and J by 2 bases, with 17 bases between them. The CDR3 is 16 residues long. Per the germline V gene, CDR1 is SGHRS and CDR2 is YFSETQ. This CDR3 is CASSPGTSLVTDTQYF. CDR3 bases: TGCGCCAGCAGCCCCGGGACATCCCTGGTCACAGATACGCAGTATTTT.

The chain recombines TRBV20-1 with TRBJ2-3; TRBD2 agrees at 10 bases. From germline, CDR1 is DFQATT and CDR2 SNEGSKA (reference sequence). V shed 0 bases and J 3 bases; nucleotides not matched to a gene: 9. CDR3 length: 17 amino acids. CDR3: CSARDRSSGSGTDTQYF. In nucleotides, the CDR3 is TGCAGTGCTAGAGATCGGTCTAGCGGGAGCGGTACAGATACGCAGTATTTT.

The rearrangement links TRBV28 to TRBJ2-2; 7 nucleotides line up with TRBD2. The V gene's germline CDR1 is MDHEN and CDR2 SYDVKM. The length of the CDR3 is 15 residues. The trim removed 4 bases at V and 1 base at J, leaving 3 bases unmatched. CDR3 DNA sequence: TGTGCCAGCAGTTCTGGGACTATGAACACCGGGGAGCTGTTTTTT. Protein sequence: CASSSGTMNTGELFF.

V and J are TRBV28 and TRBJ1-2; D is unresolved. The germline V gene has CDR1 MDHEN and CDR2 SYDVKM. The CDR3 extends over 14 amino acids. The germline V and J ends were trimmed by 6 bases and 4 bases, with 15 bases remaining between them. CDR3 loop: CASRARTESYGYTF. CDR3 DNA: TGTGCCAGCAGAGCCCGGACGGAAAGCTATGGCTACACCTTC.

The genes are TRBV27 and TRBJ1-2; D uncertain. Between the trimmed V and J ends, which lost 3 bases and 2 bases, there was a span of 7 bases. The length of the CDR3 is 13 residues. Germline loops: CDR1 MNHEY, CDR2 SMNVEV (reference sequence). The CDR3, as DNA: TGTGCCAGCAGTTTTAGGGAAAACTATGGCTACACCTTC. Translated, it gives CASSFRENYGYTF.

This sequence joins TRBV3-1 and TRBJ2-3, with 8 bases lining up with TRBD2. J gave up 5 bases and V 2 bases, and 9 bases lay outside the gene matches. The CDR3 contains 16 residues. CDR1 and CDR2 (germline): LGHDT, YNNKEL (reference sequence). The CDR3 DNA sequence: TGTGCCAGCAGCCAAACCCCTGCGGGAGGAGGAGATACGCAGTATTTT. Its translation is CASSQTPAGGGDTQYF.

The rearrangement joins TRBV20-1 to TRBJ2-1; D gene uncertain. V lost 3 bases, J lost 8 bases, and 17 bases lay in between. The germline gives CDR1 DFQATT, CDR2 SNEGSKA (reference sequence). The CDR3 runs 14 residues. The CDR3 region is CSASRTAGYDEQFF. Here the CDR3 DNA reads TGCAGTGCTAGTAGGACCGCAGGATACGATGAGCAGTTCTTC.

The chain employs TRBV25-1 and TRBJ2-1; 10 nucleotides align to TRBD2. J was trimmed by 0 bases and V by 1 base; bases with no gene match: 3. The CDR3 runs 17 residues. The germline gives CDR1 MGHDK, CDR2 SYGVNS. CDR3 protein: CASSESPSGSSYNEQFF. Here the CDR3 DNA reads TGTGCCAGCAGTGAATCCCCTAGCGGGAGCTCCTACAATGAGCAGTTCTTC. The variable domain in full, with the rest retrieved from reference TRBV25-1 and TRBJ2-1, is EADIYQTPRYLVIGTGKKITLECSQTMGHDKMYWYQQDPGMELHLIHYSYGVNSTEKGDLSSESTVSRIRTEHFPLTLESARPSHTSQYLCASSESPSGSSYNEQFFGPGTRLTVL.

This clonotype turned up a few times. This chain connects TRBV7-2 to TRBJ2-1, with D perhaps TRBD1 or TRBD2 (6 bases each). V dropped 4 bases and J dropped 6 bases, with 13 bases sitting between them. The CDR3 extends over 14 amino acids. Germline CDR1 reads SGHTA; CDR2 reads FQGNSA. The CDR3 sequence: CASSSVGGPNEQFF. CDR3 in DNA: TGTGCCAGCAGCTCGGTCGGGGGCCCCAATGAGCAGTTCTTC.

This clonotype was observed a handful of times. The chain links TRBV25-1 to TRBJ1-2, with D possibly being TRBD1 (5 bases). The CDR3 is made up of 15 amino acids. The V gene's germline CDR1 is MGHDK and CDR2 SYGVNS. Trimming took off 3 bases at V and 4 bases at J, with 15 bases between the two ends. DNA of the CDR3: TGTGCCAGCAGTGACCGCGGGACTTTTAGCTATGGCTACACCTTC. Residues: CASSDRGTFSYGYTF.

The J gene is TRBJ2-3, the V gene TRBV29-1; D is undetermined. The CDR3 totals 15 residues. From germline, CDR1 is SQVTM and CDR2 ANQGSEA. V gave up 5 bases and J gave up 0 bases, with 15 bases separating them. CDR3 protein: CSVYFRTVSTDTQYF. The DNA of the CDR3 is TGCAGCGTTTACTTCCGGACGGTTAGCACAGATACGCAGTATTTT.

This clonotype was detected only a few times. The V call is TRBV28, the J call TRBJ2-3; weak D call: TRBD1 (5 bases). Germline values: CDR1 MDHEN, CDR2 SYDVKM. CDR3 length equals 15 residues. The V end was cut by 1 base, the J end by 4 bases, with 12 bases between. The CDR3 nucleotides read TGTGCCAGCAGTTTATCTAGTCAGGGCGCAGATACGCAGTATTTT. Translating gives CASSLSSQGADTQYF.

The V gene is TRBV10-3, the J gene TRBJ1-2; D perhaps matches TRBD1 (6 bases). Germline V lookup: CDR1 ENHRY, CDR2 SYGVKD. The CDR3 spans 14 residues. V was clipped by 2 bases and J by 8 bases, with 15 bases between them. The CDR3 region has the DNA TGTGCCATCAGTGAGAATTGGGGGGCAGGAGGCTACACCTTC. Translating gives CAISENWGAGGYTF.

The rearrangement joins TRBV27 to TRBJ2-6; D is undetermined. Trimming pared 2 bases from V and 3 bases from J, leaving 2 bases between. This CDR3 is 13 amino acids long. Germline CDR1 is MNHEY and CDR2 is SMNVEV (reference sequence). CDR3 protein: CASSLIGANVLTF. CDR3 bases: TGTGCCAGCAGTTTAATTGGGGCCAACGTCCTGACTTTC.

The chain links TRBV28 to TRBJ1-2, with D perhaps matching TRBD1 (5 bases). Germline V gene sequence: CDR1 MDHEN, CDR2 SYDVKM. The CDR3 extends over 17 amino acids. Deletions cut 7 bases from V and 4 bases from J, with 25 bases between. Here the CDR3 DNA reads TGTGCCAGCATCACAACGGGGGTGCAGAGACGACTCTATGGCTACACCTTC. Translating gives CASITTGVQRRLYGYTF.

J is TRBJ2-3 and V is TRBV11-2; TRBD1 or TRBD2 may be the D gene (5 bases each). Trimming removed 1 base at V and 3 bases at J, with 14 bases between. Germline assignment: CDR1 SGHAT and CDR2 FQNNGV. This CDR3 comprises 16 residues. CDR3 coding DNA: TGTGCCAGCAGCTTAGGATTTTCGGGACGAACAGATACGCAGTATTTT. This encodes CASSLGFSGRTDTQYF.

CDR3 in amino acids: CASAALDSFGADTQYF. CDR3 nucleotides: TGTGCCAGCGCTGCCCTTGACAGCTTCGGTGCAGATACGCAGTATTTT. The chain uses TRBV25-1 and TRBJ2-3; TRBD1 is a possible D gene (5 bases). From germline, CDR1 is MGHDK and CDR2 SYGVNS. The germline V and J ends were trimmed by 8 bases and 4 bases, with 22 bases remaining between them. The CDR3 loop spans 16 amino acids.

Only one count was recorded for this clonotype. V usage is TRBV7-9 and J usage is TRBJ1-4; D gene uncertain. Germline CDR1 SEHNR, CDR2 FQNEAQ (reference sequence). CDR3 length: 12 residues. With 5 bases removed from V and 11 bases from J, the gap between germline ends came to 12 bases. The CDR3 nucleotides are TGTGCCAGCAGCCAAGCGGCGTGGAAACTGTTTTTT. It is translated as CASSQAAWKLFF.

This clonotype appeared once. This chain joins TRBV7-2 and TRBJ1-2; D is perhaps TRBD1 (5 bases). The length of the CDR3 is 15 residues. Germline CDR1 SGHTA, CDR2 FQGNSA. The V end was cut by 1 base, the J end by 8 bases, with 17 bases between. CDR3 amino acids: CTSSLGGGKGGGYTF. CDR3 in DNA: TGTACCAGCAGCTTAGGTGGGGGGAAAGGAGGGGGCTACACCTTC. Filled out from reference TRBV7-2 and TRBJ1-2, the complete variable domain reads GAGVSQSPSNKVTEKGKDVELRCDPISGHTALYWYRQSLGQGLEFLIYFQGNSAPDKSGLPSDRFSAERTGGSVSTLTIQRTQQEDSAVYLCTSSLGGGKGGGYTFGSGTRLTVV.

This chain links TRBV7-2 with TRBJ2-5, with D maybe TRBD1 (5 bases). The CDR3 has 11 amino acids. Trimming removed 7 bases at V and 10 bases at J, with 13 bases between. The germline V gene encodes CDR1 SGHTA and CDR2 FQGNSA. DNA for the CDR3: TGTGCCAGCACCCCAGGGTGGGACCAGTACTTC. Protein: CASTPGWDQYF.